This T cell receptor beta chain emerged from a study of human T cells and chemical hapten exposure. Germline lookup yields CDR1 SGHTA and CDR2 FQGNSA. This CDR3 comprises 15 residues. The V gene end was trimmed by 4 bases and the J gene end by 0 bases; junction bases not matched to a gene: 2. This clonotype was detected a few times. Time point given: patch test 1, 2 weeks after DPC sensitization. Treatment in this sample: therapeutic diphenylcyclopropenone sensitization with weekly scalp DPC. TCRdb reprocessed the RACE reads via MiXCR and lists one record per CDR3 protein. The table has 300,000 to 450,000 distinct CDR3 sequences, about 4.4% seen once.

The chain links TRBV7-2 to TRBJ1-5; TRBD1 matches 8 bases. The receptor comes from a woman between 45 and 60 years old with alopecia areata. Some clones in this sample may be carry-over from other donors' samples. The sequences come from whole blood, collected in connection with sensitization to the hapten diphenylcyclopropenone (DPC). CDR3 loop: CASSSTGVSNQPQHF. The DNA of the CDR3 is TGTGCCAGCAGCTCGACAGGGGTTAGCAATCAGCCCCAGCATTTT. Filled out from reference TRBV7-2 and TRBJ1-5, the complete variable domain reads GAGVSQSPSNKVTEKGKDVELRCDPISGHTALYWYRQSLGQGLEFLIYFQGNSAPDKSGLPSDRFSAERTGGSVSTLTIQRTQQEDSAVYLCASSSTGVSNQPQHFGDGTRLSIL.